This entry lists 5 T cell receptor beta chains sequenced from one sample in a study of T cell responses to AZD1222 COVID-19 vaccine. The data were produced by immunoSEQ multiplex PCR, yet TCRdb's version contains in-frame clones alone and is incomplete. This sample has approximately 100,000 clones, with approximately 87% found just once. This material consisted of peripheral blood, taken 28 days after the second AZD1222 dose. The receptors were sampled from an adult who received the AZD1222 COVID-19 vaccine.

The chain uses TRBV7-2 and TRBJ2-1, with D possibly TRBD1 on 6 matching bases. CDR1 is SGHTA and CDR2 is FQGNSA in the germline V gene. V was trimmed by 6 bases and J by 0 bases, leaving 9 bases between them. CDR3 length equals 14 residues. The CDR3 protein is CASSRTASYNEQFF. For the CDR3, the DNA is TGTGCCAGCAGTCGGACAGCCTCCTACAATGAGCAGTTCTTC.

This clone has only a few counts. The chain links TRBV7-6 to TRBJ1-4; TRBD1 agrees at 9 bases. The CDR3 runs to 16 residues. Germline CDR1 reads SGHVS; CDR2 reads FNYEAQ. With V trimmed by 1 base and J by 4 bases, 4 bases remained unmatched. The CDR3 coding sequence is TGTGCCAGCAGCTTAGGACAGGGGGGAAGTAATGAAAAACTGTTTTTT. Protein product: CASSLGQGGSNEKLFF.

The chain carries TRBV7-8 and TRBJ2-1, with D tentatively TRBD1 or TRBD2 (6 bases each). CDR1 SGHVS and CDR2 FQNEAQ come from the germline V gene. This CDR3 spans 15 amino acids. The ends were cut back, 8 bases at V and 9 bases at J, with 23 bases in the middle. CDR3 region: CASGSWGPGDVEQFF. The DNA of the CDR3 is TGTGCCAGCGGGTCGTGGGGGCCGGGGGACGTTGAGCAGTTCTTC.

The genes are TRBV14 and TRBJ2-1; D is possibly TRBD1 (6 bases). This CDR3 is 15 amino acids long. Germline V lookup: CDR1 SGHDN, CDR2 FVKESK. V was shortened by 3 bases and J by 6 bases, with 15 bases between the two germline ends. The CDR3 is CASSQQGYGANEQFF. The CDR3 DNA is TGTGCCAGCAGCCAGCAGGGGTATGGCGCCAATGAGCAGTTCTTC.

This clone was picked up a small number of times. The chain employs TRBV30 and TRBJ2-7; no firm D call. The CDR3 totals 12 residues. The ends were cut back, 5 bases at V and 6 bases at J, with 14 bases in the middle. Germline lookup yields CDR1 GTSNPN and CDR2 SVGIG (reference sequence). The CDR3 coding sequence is TGTGCCTGGTCGTCGACTTGGGCCGAGCAGTACTTC. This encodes CAWSSTWAEQYF.